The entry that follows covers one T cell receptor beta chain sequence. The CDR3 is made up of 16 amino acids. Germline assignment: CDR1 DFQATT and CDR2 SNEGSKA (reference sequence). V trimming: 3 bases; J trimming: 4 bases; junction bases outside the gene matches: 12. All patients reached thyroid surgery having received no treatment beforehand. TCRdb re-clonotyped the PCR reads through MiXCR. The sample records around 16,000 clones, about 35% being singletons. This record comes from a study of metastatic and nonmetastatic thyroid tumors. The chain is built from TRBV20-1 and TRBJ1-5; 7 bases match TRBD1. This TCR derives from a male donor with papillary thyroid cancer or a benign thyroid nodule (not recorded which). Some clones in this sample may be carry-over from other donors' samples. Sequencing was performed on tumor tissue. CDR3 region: CSASGTYRGINQPQHF. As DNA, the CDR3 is TGCAGTGCTAGTGGGACTTACAGGGGTATTAATCAGCCCCAGCATTTT.